Below, 20 T cell receptor beta chains from the same sample are listed, as sequenced in a study of human T cells and chemical hapten exposure. Time point specified: patch test 2, 6 weeks after DPC sensitization. Treatment denoted: therapeutic diphenylcyclopropenone sensitization with weekly scalp DPC. TCRdb reprocessed the RACE reads with MiXCR, giving one entry per CDR3 protein. The data hold a few hundred thousand distinct CDR3 sequences, with roughly 6% observed a single time. The sample here was whole blood, taken in connection with sensitization to the hapten diphenylcyclopropenone (DPC). Source of these receptors: a young woman with alopecia areata. Some clones in this sample may be carry-over from other donors' samples.

This clonotype occurred a few times. The genes are TRBV20-1 and TRBJ2-2; 8 nucleotides agree with TRBD1. The CDR3 runs 14 residues. From germline, CDR1 is DFQATT and CDR2 SNEGSKA (reference sequence). With V trimmed by 6 bases and J by 1 base, 4 bases remained unmatched. The DNA of the CDR3 is TGCAGTGCAAAAACAGGGGGGAACACCGGGGAGCTGTTTTTT. This codes for CSAKTGGNTGELFF.

The rearrangement links TRBV20-1 to TRBJ1-6, with no clear D. Germline assignment: CDR1 DFQATT and CDR2 SNEGSKA (reference sequence). The V and J ends lost 0 bases and 0 bases respectively, with 15 bases between them. The CDR3 length is 18 residues. For the CDR3, the DNA is TGCAGTGCTAGAGATGGGAGACACGAGAGCTCCTATAATTCACCCCTCCACTTT. It is translated as CSARDGRHESSYNSPLHF.

This clonotype was counted between two and nine times. V and J are TRBV6-6 and TRBJ1-6, with 7 bases lining up with TRBD1. The CDR3 is 13 residues long. The V and J ends lost 6 bases and 11 bases, in that order; junction bases with no gene match: 7. Germline assignment: CDR1 MNHNY and CDR2 SVGAGI (reference sequence). This chain's CDR3 is CASSPETGTPLHF. The CDR3 DNA reads as TGTGCCAGCAGCCCAGAGACAGGGACACCCCTCCACTTT.

This clonotype was seen many times. In DNA, the CDR3 is TGTGCCAGCAGCCCCCGTAGCGGGGGGTATCAAGAGACCCAGTACTTC. Translating gives CASSPRSGGYQETQYF. The genes are TRBV14 and TRBJ2-5, with TRBD2 matching over 10 bases. The germline V gene has CDR1 SGHDN and CDR2 FVKESK. The CDR3 has 16 amino acids. The ends lost 4 bases at V and 2 bases at J; junction bases unmatched: 7.

This clonotype was seen repeatedly, ten times or more. This chain uses TRBV18 with TRBJ1-4; 7 positions match TRBD1. The CDR3 spans 15 residues. Germline lookup yields CDR1 KGHSH and CDR2 LQKENI. With V trimmed by 5 bases and J by 8 bases, 11 bases remained unmatched. The CDR3 nucleotides are TGTGCCAGCTCATATTCGACAGGGACCCAGGAAAAACTGTTTTTT. This gives the protein CASSYSTGTQEKLFF. Based on the CDR3 plus reference TRBV18 and TRBJ1-4, the full variable domain is NAGVMQNPRHLVRRRGQEARLRCSPMKGHSHVYWYRQLPEEGLKFMVYLQKENIIDESGMPKERFSAEFPKEGPSILRIQQVVRGDSAAYFCASSYSTGTQEKLFFGSGTQLSVL.

The V gene is TRBV6-1, the J gene TRBJ2-1, with D possibly being TRBD2 (5 bases). The V end was cut by 7 bases, the J end by 0 bases, with 13 bases between. This CDR3 comprises 15 residues. Germline loops: CDR1 MNHNS, CDR2 SASEGT. The CDR3 coding sequence is TGTGCCAGCACTTACGGGGTAATCTCCTACAATGAGCAGTTCTTC. Translated, it gives CASTYGVISYNEQFF.

The table lists this clonotype with many counts. The chain carries TRBV12-3 or TRBV12-4 and TRBJ2-7; 10 bases are shared with TRBD1. J lost 6 bases, V lost 3 bases, and 8 bases had no gene match. This CDR3 spans 15 amino acids. The CDR3 bases are TGTGCCAGCAGTTTCTCCGGGACAGGGGACAGCGAGCAGTACTTC. As protein: CASSFSGTGDSEQYF.

This clonotype came up many times. V is TRBV20-1 and J is TRBJ2-1; TRBD1 agrees at 9 bases. The CDR3 runs to 14 residues. J gave up 3 bases and V 3 bases, and 3 bases lay outside the gene matches. Germline CDR1 DFQATT, CDR2 SNEGSKA (reference sequence). The DNA of the CDR3 is TGCAGTGCTAGGGGACAGGGCCGCTACAATGAGCAGTTCTTC. This codes for CSARGQGRYNEQFF.

This clonotype has only a few counts. This chain connects TRBV12-3 or TRBV12-4 to TRBJ1-2; D gene uncertain. The ends were cut back, 7 bases at V and 2 bases at J, with 11 bases in the middle. The CDR3 runs 13 residues. The CDR3 sequence is CASTPGRNYGYTF. The CDR3 region has the DNA TGTGCCAGCACCCCAGGAAGGAACTATGGCTACACCTTC.

This clonotype has only a few counts. The chain joins TRBV6-5 to TRBJ2-1; weak D call: TRBD2 (6 bases). Germline loops: CDR1 MNHEY, CDR2 SVGAGI. The CDR3 consists of 13 residues. The ends were cut back, 8 bases at V and 4 bases at J, with 12 bases in the middle. CDR3 DNA sequence: TGTGCCAGCGGGCTGCGGGGTTACAATGAGCAGTTCTTC. Amino acid sequence: CASGLRGYNEQFF.

In this sample, this clonotype turned up many times. The chain has TRBV10-3 and TRBJ2-3; 10 bases are shared with TRBD1. CDR3 length: 14 residues. The V and J ends lost 10 bases and 2 bases, in that order; junction bases with no gene match: 6. Germline V gene lookup returns CDR1 ENHRY and CDR2 SYGVKD. The chain's CDR3 is CATTGTGVTDTQYF. CDR3 nucleotide sequence: TGTGCCACCACCGGGACAGGGGTCACAGATACGCAGTATTTT.

Ten or more counts support this clonotype. The chain links TRBV6-5 to TRBJ1-2; a possible D gene is TRBD1 (6 bases). Per the germline V gene, CDR1 is MNHEY and CDR2 is SVGAGI. The CDR3 is made up of 16 amino acids. V shed 2 bases and J shed 4 bases, with 17 bases lying between them. CDR3 in amino acids: CASSYRGAGAFYGYTF. The CDR3, as DNA: TGTGCCAGCAGTTACAGGGGCGCAGGGGCCTTCTATGGCTACACCTTC.

This clonotype was detected ten times or more. V and J are TRBV29-1 and TRBJ1-4; 9 bases are shared with TRBD1. This CDR3 has 13 amino acids. V shed 4 bases and J 7 bases; nucleotides not matched to a gene: 4. CDR1 is SQVTM, CDR2 ANQGSEA, per germline. The CDR3 sequence: CSVGRQGGEKLFF. The CDR3 nucleotides read TGCAGCGTTGGGCGACAGGGGGGTGAAAAACTGTTTTTT.

This clonotype showed up many times. Possible read error: a much larger clone is one base away. J is TRBJ2-1 and V is TRBV20-1; unclear D gene. CDR3 length equals 16 residues. Per the germline V gene, CDR1 is DFQATT and CDR2 is SNEGSKA (reference sequence). The CDR3 here is CSARDPGVGSYNEQSF. DNA for the CDR3: TGCAGTGCTAGAGATCCCGGAGTGGGTTCCTACAATGAGCAGTCCTTC.

V usage is TRBV20-1 and J usage is TRBJ2-1, with unresolved D. Germline V CDR1 and CDR2: DFQATT, SNEGSKA (reference sequence). The CDR3 length is 15 residues. The chain's CDR3 is CTTPGRNSSYNEQFF. The DNA of the CDR3 is TGCACTACTCCAGGAAGAAATAGCTCCTACAATGAGCAGTTCTTC.

This clonotype occurred many times. V gene TRBV20-1 combines with J gene TRBJ2-7, with D perhaps TRBD2 (7 bases). V was cut by 7 bases and J by 3 bases, with 19 bases left in between. The CDR3 runs 14 residues. Germline V lookup: CDR1 DFQATT, CDR2 SNEGSKA (reference sequence). For the CDR3, the DNA is TGCAGTGTCCGAGGGGGGGGGATTGACTACGAGCAGTACTTC. Protein: CSVRGGGIDYEQYF.

In this sample, this clonotype turned up many times. The chain carries TRBV13 and TRBJ1-2; 7 bases fit TRBD1. The germline gives CDR1 PRHDT, CDR2 FYEKMQ (reference sequence). CDR3 size: 15 residues. V shed 7 bases and J 4 bases; nucleotides not matched to a gene: 12. The DNA for the CDR3 is TGTGCCAGCACTCCATCGTCTGCAGGGGGCTATGGCTACACCTTC. Amino acid sequence: CASTPSSAGGYGYTF.

In this sample, this clonotype turned up many times. This rearrangement joins TRBV27 to TRBJ1-4; 7 bases align to TRBD1. With 5 bases clipped from V and 6 bases from J, the junction kept 9 bases outside the gene matches. Germline CDR1 MNHEY, CDR2 SMNVEV (reference sequence). This CDR3 spans 15 amino acids. In DNA, the CDR3 is TGTGCCAGCAGTGTACAGGGGCAGCGCGATGAAAAACTGTTTTTT. Translating gives CASSVQGQRDEKLFF.

V gene TRBV7-6 combines with J gene TRBJ1-4; the D gene is possibly TRBD1 (5 bases). Germline V gene sequence: CDR1 SGHVS, CDR2 FNYEAQ. The V and J ends lost 6 bases and 6 bases respectively, with 14 bases between them. CDR3 length: 14 amino acids. In DNA, the CDR3 is TGTGCCAGCAGTCCCAGCGGGGGGGATGAAAAACTGTTTTTT. Translating it yields CASSPSGGDEKLFF.

The sample holds many counts of this clonotype. J is TRBJ1-5 and V is TRBV12-3 or TRBV12-4; no clear D gene. V was trimmed by 10 bases and J by 2 bases, leaving 12 bases between them. The CDR3 totals 13 residues. CDR3 coding DNA: TGTGCCACCAGGAGGGAGGGCAATCAGCCCCAGCATTTT. Protein product: CATRREGNQPQHF.